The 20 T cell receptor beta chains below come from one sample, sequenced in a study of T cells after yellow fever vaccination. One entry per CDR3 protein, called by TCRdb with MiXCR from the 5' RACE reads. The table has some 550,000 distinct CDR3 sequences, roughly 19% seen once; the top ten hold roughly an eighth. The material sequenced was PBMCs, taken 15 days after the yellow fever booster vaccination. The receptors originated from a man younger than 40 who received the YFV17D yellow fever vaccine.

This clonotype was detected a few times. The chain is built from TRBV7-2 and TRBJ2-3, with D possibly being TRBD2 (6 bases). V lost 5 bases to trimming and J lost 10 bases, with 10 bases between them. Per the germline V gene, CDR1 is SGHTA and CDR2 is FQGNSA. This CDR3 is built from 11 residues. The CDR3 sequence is CASSQGLPQYF. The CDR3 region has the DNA TGTGCCAGCAGCCAGGGACTGCCGCAGTATTTT.

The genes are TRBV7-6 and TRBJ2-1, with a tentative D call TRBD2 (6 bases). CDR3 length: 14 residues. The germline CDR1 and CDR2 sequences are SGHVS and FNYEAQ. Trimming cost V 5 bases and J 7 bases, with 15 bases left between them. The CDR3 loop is CASSRSGPGNEQFF. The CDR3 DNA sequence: TGTGCCAGCAGCCGTAGCGGACCTGGGAATGAGCAGTTCTTC.

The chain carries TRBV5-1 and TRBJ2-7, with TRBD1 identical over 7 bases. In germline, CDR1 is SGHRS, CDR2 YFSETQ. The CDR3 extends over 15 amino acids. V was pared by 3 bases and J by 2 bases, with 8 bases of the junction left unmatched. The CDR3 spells CASSSMTGPTYEQYF. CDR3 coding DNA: TGCGCCAGCAGCTCCATGACAGGGCCCACCTACGAGCAGTACTTC.

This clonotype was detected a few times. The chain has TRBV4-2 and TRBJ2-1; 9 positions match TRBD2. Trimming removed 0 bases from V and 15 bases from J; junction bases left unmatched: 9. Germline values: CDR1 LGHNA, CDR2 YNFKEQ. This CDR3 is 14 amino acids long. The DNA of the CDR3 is TGTGCCAGCAGCCAAGAACGGCTCGCGGGAGGGTTGTTCTTC. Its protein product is CASSQERLAGGLFF.

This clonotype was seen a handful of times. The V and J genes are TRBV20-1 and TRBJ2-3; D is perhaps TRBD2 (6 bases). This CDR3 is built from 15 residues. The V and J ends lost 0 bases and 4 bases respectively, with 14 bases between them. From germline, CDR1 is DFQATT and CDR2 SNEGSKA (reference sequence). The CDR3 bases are TGCAGTGCTAGAGACCCCCTACCGGGGGCAGATACGCAGTATTTT. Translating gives CSARDPLPGADTQYF.

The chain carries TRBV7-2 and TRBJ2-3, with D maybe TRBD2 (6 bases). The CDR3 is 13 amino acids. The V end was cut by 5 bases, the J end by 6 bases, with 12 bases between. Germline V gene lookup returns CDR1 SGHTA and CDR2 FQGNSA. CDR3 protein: CASSAGSGDTQYF. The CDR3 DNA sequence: TGTGCCAGCAGCGCGGGGTCTGGGGATACGCAGTATTTT.

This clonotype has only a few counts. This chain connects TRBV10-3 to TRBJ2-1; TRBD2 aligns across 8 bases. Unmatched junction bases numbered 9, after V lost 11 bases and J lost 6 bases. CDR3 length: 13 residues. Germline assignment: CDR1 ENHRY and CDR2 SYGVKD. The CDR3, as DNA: TGTGCCCTGGCGGCTAGCGGGCTCAATGAGCAGTTCTTC. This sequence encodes CALAASGLNEQFF.

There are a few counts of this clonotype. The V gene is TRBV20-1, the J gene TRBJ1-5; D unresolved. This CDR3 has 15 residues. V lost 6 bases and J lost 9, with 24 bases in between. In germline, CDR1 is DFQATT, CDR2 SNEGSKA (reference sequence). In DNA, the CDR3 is TGCAGTGCCCTTTCTCGGGGAGATGTCCTGGGGCCCCAGCATTTT. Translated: CSALSRGDVLGPQHF.

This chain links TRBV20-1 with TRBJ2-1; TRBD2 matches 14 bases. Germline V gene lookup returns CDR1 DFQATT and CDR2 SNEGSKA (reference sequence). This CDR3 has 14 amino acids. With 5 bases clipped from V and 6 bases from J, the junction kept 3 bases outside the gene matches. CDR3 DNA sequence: TGCAGTGCTCTTGGGACTAGCGGGAGCAATGAGCAGTTCTTC. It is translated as CSALGTSGSNEQFF.

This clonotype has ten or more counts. CDR3 DNA sequence: TGTGCCAGCAGCTCCTTCGGGGCAAATGAGCAGTTCTTC. Protein: CASSSFGANEQFF. The chain uses TRBV11-3 and TRBJ2-1; D is possibly TRBD1 or TRBD2 (5 bases each). CDR3 length: 13 amino acids. Trimming shortened V by 4 bases and J by 7 bases, and 11 bases separated the two germline ends. CDR1 and CDR2 (germline): SGHNT, YENEEA.

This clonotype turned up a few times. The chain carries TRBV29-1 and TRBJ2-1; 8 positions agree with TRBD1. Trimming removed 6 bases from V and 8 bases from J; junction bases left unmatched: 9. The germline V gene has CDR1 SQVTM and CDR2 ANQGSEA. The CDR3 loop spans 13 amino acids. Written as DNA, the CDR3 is TGCAGCGTCCGGGACAGGCAAAGCCATGAGCAGTTCTTC. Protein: CSVRDRQSHEQFF.

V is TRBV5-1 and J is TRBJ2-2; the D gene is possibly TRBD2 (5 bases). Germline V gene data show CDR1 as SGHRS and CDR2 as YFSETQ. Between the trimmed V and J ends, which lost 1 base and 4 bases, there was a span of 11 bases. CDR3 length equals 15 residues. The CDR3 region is CASSLYAGSTGELFF. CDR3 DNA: TGCGCCAGCAGCTTGTACGCGGGTTCCACCGGGGAGCTGTTTTTT.

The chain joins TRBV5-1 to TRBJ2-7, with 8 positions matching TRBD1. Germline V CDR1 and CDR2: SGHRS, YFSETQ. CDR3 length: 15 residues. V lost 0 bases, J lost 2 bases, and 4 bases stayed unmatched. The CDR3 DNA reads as TGCGCCAGCAGCTTGGTGACAGGGGATACCTACGAGCAGTACTTC. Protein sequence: CASSLVTGDTYEQYF.

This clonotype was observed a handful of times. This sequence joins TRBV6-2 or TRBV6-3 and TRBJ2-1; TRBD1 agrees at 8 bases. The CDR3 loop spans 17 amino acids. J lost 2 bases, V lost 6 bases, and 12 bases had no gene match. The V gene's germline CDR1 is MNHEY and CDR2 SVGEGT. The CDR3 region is CASRRTRTGSTYNEQFF. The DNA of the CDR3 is TGTGCCAGCAGACGAACTCGGACAGGGTCGACCTACAATGAGCAGTTCTTC.

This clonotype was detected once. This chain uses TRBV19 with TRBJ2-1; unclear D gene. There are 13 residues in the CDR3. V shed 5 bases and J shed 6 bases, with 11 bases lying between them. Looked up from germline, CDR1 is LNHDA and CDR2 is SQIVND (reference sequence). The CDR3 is CASSRTVRNEQFF. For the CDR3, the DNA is TGTGCCAGTAGTCGGACGGTCCGCAATGAGCAGTTCTTC.

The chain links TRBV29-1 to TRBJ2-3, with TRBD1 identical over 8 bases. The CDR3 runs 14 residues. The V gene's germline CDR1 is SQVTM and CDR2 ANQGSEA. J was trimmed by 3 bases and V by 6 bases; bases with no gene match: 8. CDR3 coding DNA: TGCAGCGTCTCACCGACAGGGGTGACAGATACGCAGTATTTT. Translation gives CSVSPTGVTDTQYF.

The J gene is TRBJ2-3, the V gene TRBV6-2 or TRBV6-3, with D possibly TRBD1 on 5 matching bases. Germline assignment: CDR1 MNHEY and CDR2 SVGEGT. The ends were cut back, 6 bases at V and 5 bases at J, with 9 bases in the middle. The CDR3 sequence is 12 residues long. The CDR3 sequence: CASSRQGDTQYF. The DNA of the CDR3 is TGTGCCAGCAGCCGCCAGGGAGATACGCAGTATTTT.

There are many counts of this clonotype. CDR3 coding DNA: TGTGCCAGCAGCCAAAGTACGAATTACAATGAGCAGTTCTTC. Its translation: CASSQSTNYNEQFF. V usage is TRBV3-1 and J usage is TRBJ2-1; D uncertain. The CDR3 runs to 14 residues. Per germline, CDR1 LGHDT and CDR2 YNNKEL (reference sequence). With 2 bases removed from V and 4 bases from J, the gap between germline ends came to 9 bases.

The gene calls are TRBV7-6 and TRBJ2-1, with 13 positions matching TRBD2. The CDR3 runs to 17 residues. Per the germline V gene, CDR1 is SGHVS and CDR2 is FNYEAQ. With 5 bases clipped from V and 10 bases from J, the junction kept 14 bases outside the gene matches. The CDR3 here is CASSLALLAGGTGEQFF. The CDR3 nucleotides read TGTGCCAGCAGCCTTGCCCTACTAGCGGGAGGGACGGGGGAGCAGTTCTTC.

CDR3 region: CASSLGADSPLHF. The CDR3 DNA is TGCGCCAGCAGCTTGGGGGCAGATTCACCCCTCCACTTT. The chain joins TRBV5-1 to TRBJ1-6; D remains ambiguous. Trimming removed 0 bases at V and 8 bases at J, with 6 bases between. The CDR3 sequence is 13 residues long. Germline V gives CDR1 SGHRS, CDR2 YFSETQ.